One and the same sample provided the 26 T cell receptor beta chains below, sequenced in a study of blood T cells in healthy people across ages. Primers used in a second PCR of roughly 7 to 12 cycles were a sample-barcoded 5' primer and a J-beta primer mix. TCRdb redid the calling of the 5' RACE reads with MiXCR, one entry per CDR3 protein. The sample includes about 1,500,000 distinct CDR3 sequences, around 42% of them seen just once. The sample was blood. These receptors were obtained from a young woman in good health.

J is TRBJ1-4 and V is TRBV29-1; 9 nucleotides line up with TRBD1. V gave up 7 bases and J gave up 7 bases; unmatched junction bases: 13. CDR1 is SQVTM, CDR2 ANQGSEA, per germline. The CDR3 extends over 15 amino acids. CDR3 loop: CSASPPGQGSEKLFF. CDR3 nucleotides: TGCAGCGCTTCCCCGCCGGGACAGGGTTCTGAAAAACTGTTTTTT.

The CDR3 DNA follows: TGTGCCAGCAGTGAAGTTGTGGGGGGGACCTACGAGCAGTACTTC. Translated, it gives CASSEVVGGTYEQYF. This chain joins TRBV6-1 and TRBJ2-7; 7 positions agree with TRBD2. The CDR3 has 15 residues. V was clipped by 1 base and J by 2 bases; unmatched bases: 5. Germline CDR1 is MNHNS and CDR2 is SASEGT.

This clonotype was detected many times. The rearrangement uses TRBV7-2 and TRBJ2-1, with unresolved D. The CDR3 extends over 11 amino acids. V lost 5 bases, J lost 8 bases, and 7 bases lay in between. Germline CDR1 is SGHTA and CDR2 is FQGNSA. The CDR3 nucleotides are TGTGCCAGCAGCCCCAGTTATGAGCAGTTCTTC. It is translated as CASSPSYEQFF.

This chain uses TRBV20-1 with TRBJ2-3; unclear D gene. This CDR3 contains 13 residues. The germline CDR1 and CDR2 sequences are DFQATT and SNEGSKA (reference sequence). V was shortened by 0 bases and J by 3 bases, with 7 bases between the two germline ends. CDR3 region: CSAREGWTDTQYF. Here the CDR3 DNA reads TGCAGTGCTAGAGAAGGATGGACAGATACGCAGTATTTT.

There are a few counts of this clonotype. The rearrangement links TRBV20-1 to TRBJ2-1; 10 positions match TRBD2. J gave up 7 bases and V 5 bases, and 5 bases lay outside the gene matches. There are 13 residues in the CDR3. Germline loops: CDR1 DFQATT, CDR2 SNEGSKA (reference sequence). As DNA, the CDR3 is TGCAGTGCTGAGGCTAGCGGGGGTAATGAGCAGTTCTTC. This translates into CSAEASGGNEQFF.

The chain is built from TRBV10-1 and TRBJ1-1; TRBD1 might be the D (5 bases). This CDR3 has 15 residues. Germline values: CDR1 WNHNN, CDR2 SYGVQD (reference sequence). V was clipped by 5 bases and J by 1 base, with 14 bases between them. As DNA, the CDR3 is TGCGCCAGCAGTCCGAATCAGGGAAGGAACACTGAAGCTTTCTTT. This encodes CASSPNQGRNTEAFF.

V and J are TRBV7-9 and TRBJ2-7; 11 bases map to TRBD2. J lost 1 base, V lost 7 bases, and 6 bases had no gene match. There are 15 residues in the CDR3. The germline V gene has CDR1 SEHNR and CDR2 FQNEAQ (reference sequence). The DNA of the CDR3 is TGTGCCAGCATCCCGGGACTAGCGGAATCCTACGAGCAGTACTTC. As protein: CASIPGLAESYEQYF.

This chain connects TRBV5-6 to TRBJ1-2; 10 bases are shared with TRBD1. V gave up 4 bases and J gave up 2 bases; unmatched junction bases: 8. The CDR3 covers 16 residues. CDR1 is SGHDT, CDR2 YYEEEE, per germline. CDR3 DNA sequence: TGTGCCAGCAGCACAACCGGGACAGGGGCAAACTATGGCTACACCTTC. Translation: CASSTTGTGANYGYTF.

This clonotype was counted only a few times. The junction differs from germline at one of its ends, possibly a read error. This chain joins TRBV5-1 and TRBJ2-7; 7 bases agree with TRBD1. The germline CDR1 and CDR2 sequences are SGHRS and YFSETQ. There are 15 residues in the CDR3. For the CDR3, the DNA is TGTGCCAGCAGCCTAGGACAGGAAAGCTCCTACGAGCAGTACTTC. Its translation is CASSLGQESSYEQYF. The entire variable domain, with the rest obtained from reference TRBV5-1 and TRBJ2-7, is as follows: KAGVTQTPRYLIKTRGQQVTLSCSPISGHRSVSWYQQTPGQGLQFLFEYFSETQRNKGNFPGRFSGRQFSNSRSEMNVSTLELGDSALYLCASSLGQESSYEQYFGPGTRLTVT.

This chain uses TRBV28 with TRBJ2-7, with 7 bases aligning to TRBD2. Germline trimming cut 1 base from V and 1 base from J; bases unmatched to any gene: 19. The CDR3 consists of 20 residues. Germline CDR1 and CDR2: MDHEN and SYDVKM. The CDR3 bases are TGTGCCAGCAGTTTATTGTTGGGTCTAGCGGATGGAAGACCGTCCTACGAGCAGTACTTC. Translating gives CASSLLLGLADGRPSYEQYF.

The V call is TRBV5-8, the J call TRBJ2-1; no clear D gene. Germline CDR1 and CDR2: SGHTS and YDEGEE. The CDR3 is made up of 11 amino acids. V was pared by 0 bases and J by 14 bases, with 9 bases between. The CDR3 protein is CASSLVGIEFF. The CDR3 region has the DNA TGTGCCAGCAGCTTGGTTGGGATTGAGTTCTTC. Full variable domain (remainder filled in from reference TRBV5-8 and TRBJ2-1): EAGVTQSPTHLIKTRGQQATLRCSPISGHTSVYWYQQALGLGLQFLLWYDEGEERNRGNFPPRFSGRQFPNYSSELNVNALELEDSALYLCASSLVGIEFFGPGTRLTVL.

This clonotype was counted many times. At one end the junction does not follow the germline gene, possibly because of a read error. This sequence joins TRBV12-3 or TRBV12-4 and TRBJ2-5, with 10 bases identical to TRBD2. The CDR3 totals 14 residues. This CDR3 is CASSLAGGGETQYF. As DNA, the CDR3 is TGTGCCAGCAGCTTAGCGGGGGGCGGAGAGACCCAGTACTTC.

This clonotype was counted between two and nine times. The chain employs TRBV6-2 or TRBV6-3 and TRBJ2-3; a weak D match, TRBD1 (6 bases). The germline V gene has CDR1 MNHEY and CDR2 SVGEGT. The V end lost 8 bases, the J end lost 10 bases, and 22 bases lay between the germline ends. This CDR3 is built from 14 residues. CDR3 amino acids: CASGPQGLTLAQYF. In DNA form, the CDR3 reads TGTGCCAGCGGTCCTCAGGGGCTAACCTTAGCGCAGTATTTT.

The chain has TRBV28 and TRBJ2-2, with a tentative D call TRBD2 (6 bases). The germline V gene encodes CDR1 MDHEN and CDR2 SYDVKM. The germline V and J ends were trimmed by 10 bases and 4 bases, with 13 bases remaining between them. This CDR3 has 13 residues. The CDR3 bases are TGTGCCACCGGGACTCCATTCACCGGGGAGCTGTTTTTT. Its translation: CATGTPFTGELFF. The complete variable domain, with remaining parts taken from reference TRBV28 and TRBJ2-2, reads DVKVTQSSRYLVKRTGEKVFLECVQDMDHENMFWYRQDPGLGLRLIYFSYDVKMKEKGDIPEGYSVSREKKERFSLILESASTNQTSMYLCATGTPFTGELFFGEGSRLTVL.

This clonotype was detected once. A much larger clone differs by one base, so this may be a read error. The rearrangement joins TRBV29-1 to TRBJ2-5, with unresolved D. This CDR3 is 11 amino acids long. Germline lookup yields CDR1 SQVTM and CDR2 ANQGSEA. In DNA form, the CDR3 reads TGCAGAGGCTTCCTAATTGGGACCCAGTACTTC. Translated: CRGFLIGTQYF.

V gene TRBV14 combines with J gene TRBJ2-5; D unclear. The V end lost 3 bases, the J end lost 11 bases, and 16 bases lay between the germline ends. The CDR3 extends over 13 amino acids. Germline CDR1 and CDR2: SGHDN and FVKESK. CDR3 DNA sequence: TGTGCCAGCAGCCAGTTTCTGGCGCTTGAGCAGTACTTC. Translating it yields CASSQFLALEQYF.

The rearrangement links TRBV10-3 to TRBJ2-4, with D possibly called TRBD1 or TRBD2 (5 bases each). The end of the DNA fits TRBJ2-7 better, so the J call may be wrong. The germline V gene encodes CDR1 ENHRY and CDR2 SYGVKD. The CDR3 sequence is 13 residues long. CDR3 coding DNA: TGTGCCTCGGGGCCAGCCATAGGCTACGAGCAGTACTTC. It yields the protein CASGPAIGYEQYF.

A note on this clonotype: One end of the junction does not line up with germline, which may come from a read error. CDR3 bases: TGTGCCAGCAGCCAAAGGGGGAGGCTAGCGGGAGTGAAAGATACGCGGTATTTT. Its translation is CASSQRGRLAGVKDTRYF. This chain connects TRBV3-1 to TRBJ2-3; 10 bases align to TRBD2. The CDR3 has 18 residues. Germline lookup yields CDR1 LGHDT and CDR2 YNNKEL (reference sequence).

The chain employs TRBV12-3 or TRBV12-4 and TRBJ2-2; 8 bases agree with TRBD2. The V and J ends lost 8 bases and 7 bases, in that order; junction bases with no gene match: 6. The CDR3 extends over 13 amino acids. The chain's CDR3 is CASSSRGGGELFF. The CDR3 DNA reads TGTGCCAGCTCCTCCCGGGGGGGCGGGGAGCTGTTTTTT.

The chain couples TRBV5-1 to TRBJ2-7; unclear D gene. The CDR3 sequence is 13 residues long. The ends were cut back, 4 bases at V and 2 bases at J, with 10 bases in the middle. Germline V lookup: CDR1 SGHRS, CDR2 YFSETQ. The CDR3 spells CASSPWNPYEQYF. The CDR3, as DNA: TGCGCCAGCAGCCCCTGGAACCCCTACGAGCAGTACTTC.

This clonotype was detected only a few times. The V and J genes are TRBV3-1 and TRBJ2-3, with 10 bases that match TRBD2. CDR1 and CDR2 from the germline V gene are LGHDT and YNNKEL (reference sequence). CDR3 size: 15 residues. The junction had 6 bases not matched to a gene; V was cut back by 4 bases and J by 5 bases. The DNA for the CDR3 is TGTGCCAGCAGCCCCAGCGGGGGGGCGGTAGATACGCAGTATTTT. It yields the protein CASSPSGGAVDTQYF.

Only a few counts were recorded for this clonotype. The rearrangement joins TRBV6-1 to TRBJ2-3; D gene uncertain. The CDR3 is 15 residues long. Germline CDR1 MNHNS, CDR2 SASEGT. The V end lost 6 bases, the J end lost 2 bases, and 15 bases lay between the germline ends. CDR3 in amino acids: CASRERAGLTDTQYF. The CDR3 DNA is TGTGCCAGCAGGGAAAGGGCTGGGCTCACAGATACGCAGTATTTT.

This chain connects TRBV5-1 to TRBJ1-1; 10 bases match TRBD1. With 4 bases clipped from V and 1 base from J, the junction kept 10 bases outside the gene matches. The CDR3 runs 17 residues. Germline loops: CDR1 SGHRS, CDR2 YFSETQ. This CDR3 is CASSRKNWDRGNTEAFF. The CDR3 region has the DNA TGCGCCAGCAGCCGAAAGAATTGGGACAGGGGGAACACTGAAGCTTTCTTT.

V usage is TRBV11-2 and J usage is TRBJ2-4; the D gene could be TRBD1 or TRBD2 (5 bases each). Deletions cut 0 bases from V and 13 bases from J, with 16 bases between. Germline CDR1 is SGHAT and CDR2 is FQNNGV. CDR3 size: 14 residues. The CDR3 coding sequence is TGTGCCAGCAGCTTAGAATCCAGGGTGGGGGAGCAGTACTTC. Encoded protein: CASSLESRVGEQYF. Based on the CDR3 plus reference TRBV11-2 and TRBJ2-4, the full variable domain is EAGVAQSPRYKIIEKRQSVAFWCNPISGHATLYWYQQILGQGPKLLIQFQNNGVVDDSQLPKDRFSAERLKGVDSTLKIQPAKLEDSAVYLCASSLESRVGEQYFGAGTRLSVL.

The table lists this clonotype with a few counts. The CDR3 sequence is CASNPDFAYEQYF. CDR3 bases: TGTGCCAGCAATCCCGACTTCGCCTACGAGCAGTACTTC. The chain joins TRBV12-3 or TRBV12-4 to TRBJ2-7; no reliable D call. The CDR3 runs 13 residues. V was pared by 7 bases and J by 2 bases, with 12 bases between.

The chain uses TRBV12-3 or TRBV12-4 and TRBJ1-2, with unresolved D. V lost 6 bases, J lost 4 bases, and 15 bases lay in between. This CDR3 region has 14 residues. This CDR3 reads CASSPTGRTYGYTF. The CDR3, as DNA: TGTGCCAGCAGCCCGACTGGGCGGACCTATGGCTACACCTTC.